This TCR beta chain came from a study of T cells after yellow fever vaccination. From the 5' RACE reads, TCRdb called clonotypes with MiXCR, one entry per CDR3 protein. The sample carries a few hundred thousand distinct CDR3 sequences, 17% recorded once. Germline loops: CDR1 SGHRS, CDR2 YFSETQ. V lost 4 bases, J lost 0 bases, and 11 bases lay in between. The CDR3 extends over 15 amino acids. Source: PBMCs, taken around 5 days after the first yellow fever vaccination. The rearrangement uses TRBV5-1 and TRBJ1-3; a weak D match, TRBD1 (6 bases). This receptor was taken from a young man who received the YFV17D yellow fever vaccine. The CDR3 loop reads CASSVGTNSGNTIYF. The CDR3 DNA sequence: TGCGCCAGCAGCGTCGGGACAAACTCTGGAAACACCATATATTTT. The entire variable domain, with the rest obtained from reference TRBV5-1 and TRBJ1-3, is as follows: KAGVTQTPRYLIKTRGQQVTLSCSPISGHRSVSWYQQTPGQGLQFLFEYFSETQRNKGNFPGRFSGRQFSNSRSEMNVSTLELGDSALYLCASSVGTNSGNTIYFGEGSWLTVV.